What follows are 13 T cell receptor beta chains derived from one specimen sequenced in a study of graft-versus-host responses after intestinal transplantation. Clones were sequenced by immunoSEQ multiplex PCR, and TCRdb holds only the in-frame ones, with some missing. The sample holds 95,000 to 150,000 clones; roughly 91% are singletons and the top ten take 0.09% to 0.15%. The antigens for these receptors are not known. The sequencing here drew on unstimulated CD4+ T cells sorted from spleen or lymph node cells, taken before intestinal transplant. The receptors derive from a human donor who received an intestinal transplant.

The J gene is TRBJ2-3, the V gene TRBV10-1; unclear D gene. Trimming cost V 4 bases and J 2 bases, with 4 bases left between them. The CDR3 is 12 amino acids. The germline V gene encodes CDR1 WNHNN and CDR2 SYGVQD (reference sequence). The CDR3 DNA reads TGCGCCAGCAGTGGATACACAGATACGCAGTATTTT. Residues: CASSGYTDTQYF.

V gene TRBV18 combines with J gene TRBJ1-2; 7 nucleotides line up with TRBD1. The CDR3 is made up of 13 amino acids. CDR1 KGHSH and CDR2 LQKENI come from the germline V gene. With V trimmed by 2 bases and J by 6 bases, 3 bases remained unmatched. The CDR3 reads CASSPTDRDGYTF. The CDR3 region has the DNA TGTGCCAGCTCACCAACCGACAGGGATGGCTACACCTTC.

The V gene is TRBV7-2, the J gene TRBJ2-1, with TRBD1 matching 8 bases. This CDR3 spans 15 amino acids. The V and J ends lost 4 bases and 2 bases, in that order; junction bases with no gene match: 4. Germline V gives CDR1 SGHTA, CDR2 FQGNSA. CDR3 in amino acids: CASSSDRATYNEQFF. DNA of the CDR3: TGTGCCAGCAGCTCGGACAGGGCGACCTACAATGAGCAGTTCTTC.

V usage is TRBV29-1 and J usage is TRBJ1-1; D possibly corresponds to TRBD1 (6 bases). The CDR3 extends over 14 amino acids. Germline CDR1 reads SQVTM; CDR2 reads ANQGSEA. Deletions cut 7 bases from V and 0 bases from J, with 15 bases between. The CDR3 reads CSATGGDMNTEAFF. Written as DNA, the CDR3 is TGCAGCGCCACGGGGGGGGACATGAACACTGAAGCTTTCTTT. Full variable domain (outside the CDR3, taken from reference TRBV29-1 and TRBJ1-1): SAVISQKPSRDICQRGTSLTIQCQVDSQVTMMFWYRQQPGQSLTLIATANQGSEATYESGFVIDKFPISRPNLTFSTLTVSNMSPEDSSIYLCSATGGDMNTEAFFGQGTRLTVV.

This sequence joins TRBV7-6 and TRBJ1-5; D is perhaps TRBD1 (6 bases). Germline CDR1 SGHVS, CDR2 FNYEAQ. The CDR3 is made up of 15 amino acids. Trimming shortened V by 5 bases and J by 3 bases, and 14 bases separated the two germline ends. CDR3 DNA sequence: TGTGCCAGCAGCCCGAGCCAGGGGAACAATCAGCCCCAGCATTTT. It is translated as CASSPSQGNNQPQHF.

The chain carries TRBV5-1 and TRBJ2-2; a possible D gene is TRBD1 (6 bases). V was trimmed by 0 bases and J by 5 bases, leaving 11 bases between them. The CDR3 contains 15 residues. Germline V gene data show CDR1 as SGHRS and CDR2 as YFSETQ. The CDR3 spells CASSLEGQWTGELFF. CDR3 in DNA: TGCGCCAGCAGCTTGGAGGGACAATGGACCGGGGAGCTGTTTTTT.

The chain combines TRBV10-1 with TRBJ2-1, with D hard to call. The ends were cut back, 0 bases at V and 9 bases at J, with 9 bases in the middle. The CDR3 runs to 13 residues. Germline CDR1 is WNHNN and CDR2 is SYGVQD (reference sequence). CDR3 sequence: CASSESGVSEQFF. CDR3 sequence (DNA): TGCGCCAGCAGTGAGTCTGGGGTAAGTGAGCAGTTCTTC.

CDR3 sequence reads: CASSLTGGNTEAFF. For the CDR3, the DNA is TGTGCCAGCAGTCTGACAGGGGGCAATACTGAAGCTTTCTTT. The chain links TRBV28 to TRBJ1-1, with 10 bases matching TRBD1. Per the germline V gene, CDR1 is MDHEN and CDR2 is SYDVKM. The CDR3 is 14 residues long. V gave up 5 bases and J gave up 5 bases; unmatched junction bases: 5.

This rearrangement joins TRBV27 to TRBJ1-5, with a tentative D call TRBD1 (5 bases). Germline V lookup: CDR1 MNHEY, CDR2 SMNVEV (reference sequence). The CDR3 extends over 15 amino acids. The germline V and J ends were trimmed by 2 bases and 0 bases, with 8 bases remaining between them. CDR3 amino acids: CASSLGQGSNQPQHF. CDR3 coding DNA: TGTGCCAGCAGTTTAGGGCAGGGTAGCAATCAGCCCCAGCATTTT.

The genes are TRBV7-9 and TRBJ2-2; the match to TRBD2 covers 8 bases. CDR1 is SEHNR, CDR2 FQNEAQ, per germline (reference sequence). V dropped 0 bases and J dropped 9; count of bases not matched to a gene: 3. This CDR3 comprises 14 residues. The CDR3: CASSLAAGGRELFF. In DNA form, the CDR3 reads TGTGCCAGCAGCTTAGCGGCGGGGGGCCGGGAGCTGTTTTTT.

J is TRBJ2-2 and V is TRBV6-5; D is uncertain. V lost 5 bases and J lost 11, with 12 bases in between. Per germline, CDR1 MNHEY and CDR2 SVGAGI. The CDR3 is 12 residues long. The CDR3 DNA reads as TGTGCCAGCAGTCTTAACCGGGTAGAGCTGTTTTTT. This codes for CASSLNRVELFF.

This clone was recorded a few times. CDR3 in DNA: TGTGCCAGCAGTCCGGGACTCCAAGAGACCCAGTACTTC. It codes for CASSPGLQETQYF. V usage is TRBV27 and J usage is TRBJ2-5; maybe TRBD2 (6 bases). V gave up 5 bases and J gave up 1 base, with 8 bases separating them. Germline V gene data show CDR1 as MNHEY and CDR2 as SMNVEV (reference sequence). The CDR3 consists of 13 residues.

In nucleotides, the CDR3 is TGTGCCAGCACCGGCGGTCGATGGGGGACTTCTCTTATGTGGGGCTACACCTTC. Residues: CASTGGRWGTSLMWGYTF. The V gene is TRBV2, the J gene TRBJ1-2; maybe TRBD1 (5 bases). Trimming cost V 7 bases and J 8 bases, with 32 bases left between them. The CDR3 length is 18 residues. The germline gives CDR1 SNHLY, CDR2 FYNNEI.